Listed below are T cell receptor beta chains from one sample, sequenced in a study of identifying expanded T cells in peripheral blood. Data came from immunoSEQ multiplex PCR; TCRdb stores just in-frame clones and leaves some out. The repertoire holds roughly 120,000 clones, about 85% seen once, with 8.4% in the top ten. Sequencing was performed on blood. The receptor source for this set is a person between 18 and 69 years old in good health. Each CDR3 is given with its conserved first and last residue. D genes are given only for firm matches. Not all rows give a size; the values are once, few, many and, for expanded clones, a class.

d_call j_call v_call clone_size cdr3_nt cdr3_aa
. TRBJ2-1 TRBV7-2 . TGTGCCAGCAGCTTAGCTGGGAGCTCCTACAATGAGCAGTTCTTC CASSLAGSSYNEQFF
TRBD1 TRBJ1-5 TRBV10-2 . TGCGCCAGCAGTGAGGGACAGGGCGGACAGCCCCAGCATTTT CASSEGQGGQPQHF
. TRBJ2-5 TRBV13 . TGTGCCAGCAGCGCCAGGACAGTCCAAGAGACCCAGTACTTC CASSARTVQETQYF
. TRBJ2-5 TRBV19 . TGTGCCAGTAGTTATCGAGAAAAAGAGACCCAGTACTTC CASSYREKETQYF
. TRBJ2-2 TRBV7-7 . TGTGCCAGTCGCTATACTGAGGTTAACGGGGAGCTGTTTTTT CASRYTEVNGELFF
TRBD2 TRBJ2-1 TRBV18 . TGTGCCAGCTCACCGGCCCTAGCGGGGATAGACCACAATGAGCAGTTCTTC CASSPALAGIDHNEQFF
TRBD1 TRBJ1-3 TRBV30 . TGTGCCTGGAGTTCCGGGACAGGGGGTCCCGGAAACACCATATATTTT CAWSSGTGGPGNTIYF
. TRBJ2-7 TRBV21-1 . TGTGCCAGCAGCAAAGCGCCCTACGAGCAGTACTTC CASSKAPYEQYF
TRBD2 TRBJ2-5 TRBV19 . TGTGCCAGTAGTACTCTAGCGGGAGTCTTTGAGACCCAGTACTTC CASSTLAGVFETQYF
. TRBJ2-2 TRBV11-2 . TGTGCCAGCAGCTTAGGCAGCCGAAACACCGGGGAGCTGTTTTTT CASSLGSRNTGELFF
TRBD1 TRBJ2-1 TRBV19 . TGTGCCAGTAGCTCCAGGGGGCAGGAGGCCTCTGGCAATGAGCAGTTCTTC CASSSRGQEASGNEQFF
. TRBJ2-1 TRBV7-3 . TGTGCCAGCAGCTTAGAAGGGGTTGAGCAGTTCTTC CASSLEGVEQFF
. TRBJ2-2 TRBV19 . TGTGCCAGTAGCGGGGGTTTCGGGAACACCGGGGAGCTGTTTTTT CASSGGFGNTGELFF
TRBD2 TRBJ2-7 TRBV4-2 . TGTGCCAGCAGGACTAGCGGGGGGCCTTCCTACGAGCAGTACTTC CASRTSGGPSYEQYF
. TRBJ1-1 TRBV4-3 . TGCGCCAGCAGCCAGTCCACAGGAGGGAAGACTGAAGCTTTCTTT CASSQSTGGKTEAFF
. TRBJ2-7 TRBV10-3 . TGTGCCATCAGTGAACGGGACGAGCAGTACTTC CAISERDEQYF
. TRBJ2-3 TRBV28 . TGTGCCAGCAGTTTAAGTGGTTGGGCAGATACGCAGTATTTT CASSLSGWADTQYF
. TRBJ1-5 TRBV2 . TGTGCCAGCAGTGTGGAGAGTCAGCCCCAGCATTTT CASSVESQPQHF
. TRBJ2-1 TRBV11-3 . TGTGCCAGCAGCTTAGACGGGTGGGATGAGCAGTTCTTC CASSLDGWDEQFF
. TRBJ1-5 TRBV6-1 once TGTGCCAGCAGTGAAGCGGTAAATAGCAATCAGCCCCAGCATTTT CASSEAVNSNQPQHF
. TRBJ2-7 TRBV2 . TGTGCCAGCAGCGCCCTAGGGAGGACTACCTACGAGCAGTACTTC CASSALGRTTYEQYF
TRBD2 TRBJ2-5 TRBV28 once TGTGCCAGCATGAATTGGGATAGCGGGGGTGAGACCCAGTACTTC CASMNWDSGGETQYF
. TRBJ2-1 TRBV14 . TGTGCCAGCAGCCCGGTCGCGGGTAGCTCCTACAATGAGCAGTTCTTC CASSPVAGSSYNEQFF
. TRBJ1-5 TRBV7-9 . TGTGCCAGCAGCTTACGGGGGCACCAGCCCCAGCATTTT CASSLRGHQPQHF
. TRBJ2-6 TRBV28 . TGTGCCAGCAGTTTTGGGTTTTCGGCTGGGGCCAACGTCCTGACTTTC CASSFGFSAGANVLTF
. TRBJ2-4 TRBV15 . TGTGCCACCAGCAGAGGGGGAATAGCCAAAAACATTCAGTACTTC CATSRGGIAKNIQYF
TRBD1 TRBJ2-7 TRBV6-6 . TGTGCCAGCAGTTACGCGGGACAGGGGGCCTTCTACGAGCAGTACTTC CASSYAGQGAFYEQYF
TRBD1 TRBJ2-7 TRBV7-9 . TGTGCCAGCAGCTTGAGTACCAGGGGGTTAAAGTACTTC CASSLSTRGLKYF
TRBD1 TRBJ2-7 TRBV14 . TGTGCCAGCAGCCAAACGGGACAGGGGTCCTACGAGCAGTACTTC CASSQTGQGSYEQYF
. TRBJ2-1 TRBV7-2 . TGTGCCAGCAGCTTAGAGGGGGACTCCTACAATGAGCAGTTCTTC CASSLEGDSYNEQFF
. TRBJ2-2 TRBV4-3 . TGCGCCAGCAGCCAAGGTACCGGGCGGATCGGGGAGCTGTTTTTT CASSQGTGRIGELFF
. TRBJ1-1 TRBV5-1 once TGCGCCAGCAGCAACCCCGGGACAAGGGCGGGAGCTTTCTTT CASSNPGTRAGAFF
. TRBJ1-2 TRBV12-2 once TGTGCAAGTCGCTTAGCCCACACGGCGACAGAAAACTATGGCTACACCTTC CASRLAHTATENYGYTF
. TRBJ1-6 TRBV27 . TGTGCCAGCAGTTTCGTTGAGGGGTCTCATTCCTATAATTCACCCCCCCACTTT CASSFVEGSHSYNSPPHF
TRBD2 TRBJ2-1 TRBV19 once TGTGCCAGTAGTATCTCTAGCGGGATCCCGGGGAATGAGCAGTTCTTC CASSISSGIPGNEQFF
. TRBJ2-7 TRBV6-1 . TGTGCCAGCAGTGACAGGGCCCCCACCTACGAGCAGTACTTC CASSDRAPTYEQYF
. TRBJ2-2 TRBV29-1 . TGCAGCGTTGGTTCCGGGAACACCGGGGAGCTGTTTTTT CSVGSGNTGELFF
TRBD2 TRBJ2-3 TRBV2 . TGTGCCAGCACCCAAGCGGGGGTGAGCACAGATACGCAGTATTTT CASTQAGVSTDTQYF
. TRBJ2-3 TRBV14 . TGTGCCAGCAGTCCAAATTTCGGCACAGATACGCAGTATTTT CASSPNFGTDTQYF
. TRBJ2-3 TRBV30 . TGTGCCTGGAGTGTGGGGGGCACAGATACGCAGTATTTT CAWSVGGTDTQYF
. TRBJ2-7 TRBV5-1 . TGCGCCAGCAGCTACTCCGGGGGCGAGCAGTACTTC CASSYSGGEQYF
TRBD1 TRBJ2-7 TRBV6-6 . TGTGCCAGCAGCTCCGGGACAGGGGGCTTCGAGCAGTACTTC CASSSGTGGFEQYF
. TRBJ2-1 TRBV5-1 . TGCGCCAGCAGCTCTGACAGGATGGGTGAGCAGTTCTTC CASSSDRMGEQFF